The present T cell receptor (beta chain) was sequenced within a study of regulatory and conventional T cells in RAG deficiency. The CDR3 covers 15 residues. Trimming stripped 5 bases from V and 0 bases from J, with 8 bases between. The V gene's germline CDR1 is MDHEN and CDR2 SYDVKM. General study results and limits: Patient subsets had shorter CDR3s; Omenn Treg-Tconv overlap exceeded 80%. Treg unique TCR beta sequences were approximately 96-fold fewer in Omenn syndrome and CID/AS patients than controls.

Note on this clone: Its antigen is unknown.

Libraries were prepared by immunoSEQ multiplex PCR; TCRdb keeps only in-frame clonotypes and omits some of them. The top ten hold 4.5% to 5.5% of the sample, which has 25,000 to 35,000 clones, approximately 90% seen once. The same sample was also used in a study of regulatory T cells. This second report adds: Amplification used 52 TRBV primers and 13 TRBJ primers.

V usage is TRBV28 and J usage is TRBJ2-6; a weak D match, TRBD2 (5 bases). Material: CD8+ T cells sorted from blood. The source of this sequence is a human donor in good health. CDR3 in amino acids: CASSGEISGANVLTF. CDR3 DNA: TGTGCCAGCAGTGGGGAGATCTCTGGGGCCAACGTCCTGACTTTC.